This T cell receptor (beta chain) was sequenced in a study of blood T cell repertoires in COVID-19. Study in general: Whether acute or convalescent, the COVID-19 samples came from the United States, Italy and Spain. T cells, B-cell-depleted T cells, or PBMCs supplied cDNA or gDNA.

With 2 bases removed from V and 3 bases from J, the gap between germline ends came to 8 bases. The germline gives CDR1 MNHEY, CDR2 SVGEGT. The CDR3 is 13 amino acids. Original handling: Nucleated cell counts were estimated from reference gene primer amplification. Data came from immunoSEQ multiplex PCR; TCRdb stores just in-frame clones and leaves some out. V, J and clone size were drawn from that table, and D and trimming were deduced from the DNA. Among about 80,000 clones listed, around 83% were seen once. The source material was peripheral blood. V gene TRBV6-2 or TRBV6-3 combines with J gene TRBJ2-7; D uncertain. This clonotype was obtained from an elderly man with active or convalescent COVID-19. CDR3: CASSYDLLYEQYF. As DNA, the CDR3 is TGTGCCAGCAGTTACGACTTGCTCTACGAGCAGTACTTC.